The following is a TCR beta chain sequence with its context. The antigen remains unidentified. The entry originates in a study of T cells in localized non-small cell lung cancer. Whole-study results and caveats: As only one tumor region underwent sequencing, heterogeneity remains possible.

Deletions cut 9 bases from V and 8 bases from J, with 16 bases between. The CDR3 runs to 13 residues. CDR1 LNHDA and CDR2 SQIVND come from the germline V gene (reference sequence). The protocol was immunoSEQ multiplex PCR, while the TCRdb copy is restricted to in-frame clones and leaves out a portion. The table includes fewer than 35,000 clones, about nine tenths detected once. The clonotype was recovered from a man aged 35 to 70 with stage III lung adenocarcinoma. The starting material was peripheral blood mononuclear cells, obtained before any cancer treatment. The gene calls are TRBV19 and TRBJ1-4; no reliable D call. The CDR3 nucleotides read TGTGCCAGCCAGTACGGCGGCGGAGAAAAACTGTTTTTT. This translates into CASQYGGGEKLFF.